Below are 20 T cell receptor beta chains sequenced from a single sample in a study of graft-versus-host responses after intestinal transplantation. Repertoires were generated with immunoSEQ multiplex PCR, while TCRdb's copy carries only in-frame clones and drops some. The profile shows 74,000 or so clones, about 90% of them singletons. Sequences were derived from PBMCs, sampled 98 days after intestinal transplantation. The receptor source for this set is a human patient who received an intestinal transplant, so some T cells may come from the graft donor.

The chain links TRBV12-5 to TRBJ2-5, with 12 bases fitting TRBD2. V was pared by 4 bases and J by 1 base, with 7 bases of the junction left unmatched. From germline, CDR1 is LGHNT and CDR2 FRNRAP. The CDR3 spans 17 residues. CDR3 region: CASGSTSGGTGQETQYF. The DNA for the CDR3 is TGTGCTAGTGGTTCAACTAGCGGGGGGACAGGCCAAGAGACCCAGTACTTC.

The CDR3 here is CASRRGDEQYF. The CDR3 DNA is TGTGCCAGCAGGAGAGGGGATGAGCAGTACTTC. This sequence joins TRBV5-4 and TRBJ2-7, with D possibly being TRBD1 or TRBD2 (5 bases each). The V gene's germline CDR1 is SGHNT and CDR2 YYREEE (reference sequence). The CDR3 has 11 residues. V was clipped by 5 bases and J by 7 bases, with 10 bases between them.

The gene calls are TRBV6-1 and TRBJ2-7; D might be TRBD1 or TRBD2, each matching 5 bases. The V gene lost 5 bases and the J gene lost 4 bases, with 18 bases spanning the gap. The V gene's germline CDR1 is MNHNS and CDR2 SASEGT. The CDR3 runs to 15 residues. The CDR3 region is CASSPFGAGRYEQYF. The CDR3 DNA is TGTGCCAGCAGTCCTTTCGGGGCAGGGAGATACGAGCAGTACTTC.

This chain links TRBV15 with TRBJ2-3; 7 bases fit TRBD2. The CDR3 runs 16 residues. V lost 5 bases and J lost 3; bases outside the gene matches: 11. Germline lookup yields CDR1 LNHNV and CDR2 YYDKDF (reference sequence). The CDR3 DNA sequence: TGTGCCACCAGCCCTTGGGGAGGGACTAAGACAGATACGCAGTATTTT. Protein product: CATSPWGGTKTDTQYF.

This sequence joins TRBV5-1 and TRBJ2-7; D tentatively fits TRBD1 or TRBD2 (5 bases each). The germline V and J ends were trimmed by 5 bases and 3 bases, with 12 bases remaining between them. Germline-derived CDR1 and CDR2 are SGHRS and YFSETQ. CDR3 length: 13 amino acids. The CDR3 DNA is TGCGCCAGCAGACGAGGGACGGTCTACGAGCAGTACTTC. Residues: CASRRGTVYEQYF.

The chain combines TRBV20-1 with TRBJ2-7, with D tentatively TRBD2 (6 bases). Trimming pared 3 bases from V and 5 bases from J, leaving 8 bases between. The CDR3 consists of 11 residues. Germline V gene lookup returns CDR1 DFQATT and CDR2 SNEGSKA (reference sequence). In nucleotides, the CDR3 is TGCAGTGCTAGTGGCGGGGACGAGCAGTACTTC. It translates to CSASGGDEQYF.

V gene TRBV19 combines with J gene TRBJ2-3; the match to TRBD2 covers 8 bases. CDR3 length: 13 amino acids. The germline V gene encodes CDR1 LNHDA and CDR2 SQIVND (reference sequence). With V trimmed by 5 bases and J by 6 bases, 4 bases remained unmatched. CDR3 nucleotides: TGTGCCAGTAGTGCGGGGGGAGGGGATACGCAGTATTTT. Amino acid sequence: CASSAGGGDTQYF. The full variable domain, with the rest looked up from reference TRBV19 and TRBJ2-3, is DGGITQSPKYLFRKEGQNVTLSCEQNLNHDAMYWYRQDPGQGLRLIYYSQIVNDFQKGDIAEGYSVSREKKESFPLTVTSAQKNPTAFYLCASSAGGGDTQYFGPGTRLTVL.

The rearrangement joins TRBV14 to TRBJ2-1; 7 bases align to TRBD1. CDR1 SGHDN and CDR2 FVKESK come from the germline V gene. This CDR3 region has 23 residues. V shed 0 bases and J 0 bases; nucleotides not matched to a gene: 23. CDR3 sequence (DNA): TGTGCCAGCAGCCAAGAACCGCCCCTGTTAGGGGGCCCTAAAATTCGCTCCTACAATGAGCAGTTCTTC. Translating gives CASSQEPPLLGGPKIRSYNEQFF.

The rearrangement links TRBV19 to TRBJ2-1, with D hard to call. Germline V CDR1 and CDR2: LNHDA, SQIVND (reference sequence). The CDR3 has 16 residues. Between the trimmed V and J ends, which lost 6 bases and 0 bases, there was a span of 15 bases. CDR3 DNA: TGTGCCAGTAGCCTCCCCTCCCAGAGCTCCTACAATGAGCAGTTCTTC. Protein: CASSLPSQSSYNEQFF.

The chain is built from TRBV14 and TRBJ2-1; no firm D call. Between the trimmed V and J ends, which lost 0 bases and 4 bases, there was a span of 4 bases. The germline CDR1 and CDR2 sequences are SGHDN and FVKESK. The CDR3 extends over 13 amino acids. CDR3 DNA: TGTGCCAGCAGCCAAGAAGTGTACAATGAGCAGTTCTTC. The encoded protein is CASSQEVYNEQFF.

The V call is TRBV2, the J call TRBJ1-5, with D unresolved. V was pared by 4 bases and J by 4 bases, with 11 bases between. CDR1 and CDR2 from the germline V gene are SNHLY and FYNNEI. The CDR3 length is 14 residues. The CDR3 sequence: CASSAPAGNQPQHF. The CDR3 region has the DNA TGTGCCAGCAGTGCCCCCGCGGGGAATCAGCCCCAGCATTTT.

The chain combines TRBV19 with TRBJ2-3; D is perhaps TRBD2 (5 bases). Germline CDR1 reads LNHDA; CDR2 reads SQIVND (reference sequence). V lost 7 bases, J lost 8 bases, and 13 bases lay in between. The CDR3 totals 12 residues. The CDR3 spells CASTDYSPTQYF. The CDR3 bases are TGTGCCAGTACCGACTATTCTCCTACGCAGTATTTT.

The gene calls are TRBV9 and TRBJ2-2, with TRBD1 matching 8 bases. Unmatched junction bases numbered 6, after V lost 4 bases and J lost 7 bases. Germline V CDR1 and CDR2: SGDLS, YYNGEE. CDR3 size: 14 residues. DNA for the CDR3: TGTGCCAGCAGCCCCCAGGGGGCCGTCGGGGAGCTGTTTTTT. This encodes CASSPQGAVGELFF.

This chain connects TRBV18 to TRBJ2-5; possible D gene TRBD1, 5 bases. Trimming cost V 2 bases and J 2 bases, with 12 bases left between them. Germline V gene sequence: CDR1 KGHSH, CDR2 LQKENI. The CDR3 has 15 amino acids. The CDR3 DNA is TGTGCCAGCTCACCAGCTCAGGGTCCGCAAGAGACCCAGTACTTC. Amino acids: CASSPAQGPQETQYF.

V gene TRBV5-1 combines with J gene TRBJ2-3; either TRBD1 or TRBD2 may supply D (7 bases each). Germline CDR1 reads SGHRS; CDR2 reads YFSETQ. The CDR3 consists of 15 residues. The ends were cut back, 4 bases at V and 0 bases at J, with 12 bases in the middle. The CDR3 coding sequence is TGCGCCAGCAGCAGCGGGACAGCTAGCACAGATACGCAGTATTTT. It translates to CASSSGTASTDTQYF.

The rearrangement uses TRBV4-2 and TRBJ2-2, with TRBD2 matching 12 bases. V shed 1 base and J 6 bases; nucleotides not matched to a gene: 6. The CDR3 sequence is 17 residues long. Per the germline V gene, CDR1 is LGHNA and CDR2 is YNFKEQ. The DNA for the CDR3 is TGTGCCAGCAGCCAAGCTAGCGGGGGGGCTCTCCCCGGGGAGCTGTTTTTT. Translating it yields CASSQASGGALPGELFF.

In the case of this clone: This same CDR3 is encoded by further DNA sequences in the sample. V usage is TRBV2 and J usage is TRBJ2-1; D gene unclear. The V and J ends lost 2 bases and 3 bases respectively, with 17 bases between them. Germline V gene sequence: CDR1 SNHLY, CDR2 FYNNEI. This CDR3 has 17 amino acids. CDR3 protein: CASSERNPPFLYNEQFF. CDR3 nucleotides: TGTGCCAGCAGTGAAAGGAACCCACCGTTTCTCTACAATGAGCAGTTCTTC. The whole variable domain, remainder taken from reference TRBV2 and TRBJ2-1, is EPEVTQTPSHQVTQMGQEVILRCVPISNHLYFYWYRQILGQKVEFLVSFYNNEISEKSEIFDDQFSVERPDGSNFTLKIRSTKLEDSAMYFCASSERNPPFLYNEQFFGPGTRLTVL.

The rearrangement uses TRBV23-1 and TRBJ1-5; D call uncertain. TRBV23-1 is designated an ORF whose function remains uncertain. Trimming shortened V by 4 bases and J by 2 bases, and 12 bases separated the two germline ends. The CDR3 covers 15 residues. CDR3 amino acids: CASSRGRTGNQPQHF. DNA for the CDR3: TGCGCCAGCAGTCGAGGAAGGACGGGCAATCAGCCCCAGCATTTT.

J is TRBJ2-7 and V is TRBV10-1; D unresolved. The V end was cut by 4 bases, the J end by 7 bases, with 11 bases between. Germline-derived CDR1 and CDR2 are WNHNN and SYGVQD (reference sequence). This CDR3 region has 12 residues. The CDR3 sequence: CASSGSDLEQYF. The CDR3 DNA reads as TGCGCCAGCAGTGGGTCTGACCTAGAGCAGTACTTC.

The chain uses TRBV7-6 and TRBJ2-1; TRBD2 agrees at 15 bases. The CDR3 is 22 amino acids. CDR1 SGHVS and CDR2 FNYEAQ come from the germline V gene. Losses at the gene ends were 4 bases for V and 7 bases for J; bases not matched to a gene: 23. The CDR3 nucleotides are TGTGCCAGCAGCTACCAAAGGGGGACGACCGGACTAGCGGGAGGGCCGAGAAATGAGCAGTTCTTC. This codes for CASSYQRGTTGLAGGPRNEQFF.